The subject of this entry is one T cell receptor (beta chain). This entry comes from a study of T cells in Graves' hyperthyroidism and ophthalmopathy. Diagnostic assessment was based on clinical symptoms, serum thyroxine and TRAb, thyroid ultrasound and orbital computed tomography. TCR beta CDR3 region amplification was performed from RNA transcripts. With the HTBI primer set, the TCR CDR3 went through a first round of RT-PCR. TCRdb processed the multiplex PCR reads anew with MiXCR; each CDR3 protein has one entry. The profile shows about 560,000 distinct CDR3 sequences, 46% of them singletons. Trimming took off 3 bases at V and 2 bases at J, with 3 bases between the two ends. The CDR3 extends over 11 amino acids. CDR1 SQVTM and CDR2 ANQGSEA come from the germline V gene.

This chain connects TRBV29-1 to TRBJ2-3, with no clear D. This TCR derives from a young woman with Graves' hyperthyroidism. Input material: peripheral blood or thyroid tissue (not recorded which). CDR3 in amino acids: CSVDHTDTQYF. CDR3 bases: TGCAGCGTTGATCACACAGATACGCAGTATTTT.